These T cell receptor beta chains were read from a single sample in a study of cytomegalovirus exposure and HLA in healthy donors. Clones were read by immunoSEQ multiplex PCR, and TCRdb kept only the in-frame ones, dropping some. Seen here are 100,000 to 150,000 clones, around 71% observed once, and the top ten hold more than 2.5%. The sample consisted of PBMCs. The receptors come from a woman aged 55-69 years in good health and CMV-seropositive. Each CDR3 is given with its conserved first and last residue. The D gene is left open where the match is weak. The size entry is marked missing in some rows and otherwise reads once, few, many or a size class.

d_gene,v_gene,j_gene,abundance,CDR3aa,CDR3nt
NA,TRBV2,TRBJ1-1,NA,CASSPGRPEAFF,TGTGCCAGCAGCCCTGGGCGCCCTGAAGCTTTCTTT
NA,TRBV5-6,TRBJ1-6,NA,CASSLGGTSVIPPLHF,TGTGCCAGCAGCTTAGGCGGCACCTCGGTAATTCCACCCCTCCACTTT
NA,TRBV7-3,TRBJ1-1,NA,CASSYDRNTEAFF,TGTGCCAGCAGCTATGACAGGAACACTGAAGCTTTCTTT
TRBD1,TRBV6-1,TRBJ1-1,few,CASSGTGITEAFF,TGTGCCAGCTCCGGGACAGGGATCACTGAAGCTTTCTTT
NA,TRBV7-3,TRBJ2-6,NA,CASSRRGQPGNVLTF,TGTGCCAGCAGCCGAAGGGGTCAGCCTGGCAACGTCCTGACTTTC
TRBD1,TRBV27,TRBJ1-6,NA,CASSLSHRGVGPLHF,TGTGCCAGCAGTTTATCTCACAGGGGAGTGGGGCCCCTCCACTTT
NA,TRBV11-2,TRBJ2-7,NA,CASSPGAYEQYF,TGTGCCAGCAGCCCAGGGGCCTACGAGCAGTACTTC
TRBD1,TRBV29-1,TRBJ2-7,NA,CSVAGTASYEQYF,TGCAGCGTCGCCGGGACAGCCTCCTACGAGCAGTACTTC
TRBD2,TRBV5-1,TRBJ2-2,NA,CASSILAGDTGELFF,TGCGCCAGCAGCATACTAGCGGGAGACACCGGGGAGCTGTTTTTT
TRBD1,TRBV5-1,TRBJ1-4,NA,CASGLGQGNEKLFF,TGCGCCAGCGGGCTAGGACAGGGAAATGAAAAACTGTTTTTT
NA,TRBV25-1,TRBJ1-2,NA,CASSEEGPRPYGYTF,TGTGCCAGCAGTGAAGAGGGCCCGAGGCCCTATGGCTACACCTTC
TRBD1,TRBV11-2,TRBJ1-3,NA,CARQQGGLSGNTIYF,TGTGCCAGGCAACAGGGGGGGCTCTCTGGAAACACCATATATTTT
NA,TRBV14,TRBJ2-5,NA,CASSRTYQETQYF,TGTGCCAGCAGCCGGACTTACCAAGAGACCCAGTACTTC
NA,TRBV18,TRBJ2-7,few,CASSRGQGAYEQYF,TGTGCCAGCTCACGGGGGCAGGGCGCCTACGAGCAGTACTTC
NA,TRBV12-5,TRBJ1-1,NA,CASGLVRRGMIANLNTEAFF,TGTGCTAGTGGTTTGGTAAGGAGGGGAATGATCGCTAATTTGAACACTGAAGCTTTCTTT
TRBD1,TRBV7-9,TRBJ1-1,few,CASSSTDPGQGTEAFF,TGTGCCAGCAGCTCAACAGACCCAGGACAGGGCACTGAAGCTTTCTTT
TRBD1,TRBV9,TRBJ1-2,NA,CASSVEAGGYYGYTF,TGTGCCAGCAGCGTAGAGGCAGGGGGCTACTATGGCTACACCTTC
NA,TRBV19,TRBJ1-1,NA,CASSPPGRGNTEAFF,TGTGCCAGTAGTCCCCCCGGCAGGGGGAACACTGAAGCTTTCTTT
TRBD1,TRBV18,TRBJ2-7,NA,CASSPNGGTGILNEQYF,TGTGCCAGCTCACCAAATGGAGGGACAGGGATTCTTAACGAGCAGTACTTC
NA,TRBV5-4,TRBJ1-1,NA,CASSLGRQTNTEAFF,TGTGCCAGCAGCTTGGGGCGGCAGACGAACACTGAAGCTTTCTTT
NA,TRBV7-6,TRBJ1-3,NA,CASSPAPGIRNTIYF,TGTGCCAGCAGCCCGGCCCCGGGGATCCGAAACACCATATATTTT
NA,TRBV5-1,TRBJ1-5,NA,CASSLSTGGQPQHF,TGCGCCAGCAGCTTGTCGACAGGCGGTCAGCCCCAGCATTTT
NA,TRBV6-5,TRBJ1-3,NA,CASSPGPLLNTIYF,TGTGCCAGCAGTCCAGGGCCTTTACTTAACACCATATATTTT
NA,TRBV5-1,TRBJ2-1,NA,CASSFSYTGQIDNEQFF,TGCGCCAGCAGCTTCAGTTATACGGGACAAATCGACAATGAGCAGTTCTTC
NA,TRBV7-3,TRBJ2-3,NA,CASSSEPLGADTQYF,TGTGCCAGCAGTTCGGAACCCCTCGGAGCAGATACGCAGTATTTT
TRBD1,TRBV4-2,TRBJ1-4,few,CASSQDSGGLTNEKLFF,TGTGCCAGCAGCCAAGATTCAGGGGGATTAACTAATGAAAAACTGTTTTTT
NA,TRBV2,TRBJ2-7,NA,CASSVLSSYEQYF,TGTGCCAGCAGTGTCCTATCCTCCTACGAGCAGTACTTC
NA,TRBV6-1,TRBJ2-7,many,CASSESGRAMYEQYF,TGTGCCAGCAGTGAATCGGGCAGGGCGATGTACGAGCAGTACTTC
NA,TRBV7-8,TRBJ1-5,NA,CASSLGSGRTYSNQPQHF,TGTGCCAGCAGCTTAGGGTCAGGCAGGACTTATAGCAATCAGCCCCAGCATTTT
TRBD2,TRBV9,TRBJ2-1,NA,CASSVGGVRNEQFF,TGTGCCAGCAGCGTGGGGGGGGTAAGGAATGAGCAGTTCTTC
NA,TRBV19,TRBJ1-2,NA,CASSISRFYGYTF,TGTGCCAGTAGTATAAGCCGGTTCTATGGCTACACCTTC
TRBD1,TRBV29-1,TRBJ1-2,NA,CSVPGGAGGSYGYTF,TGCAGCGTTCCCGGCGGGGCAGGGGGTAGCTATGGCTACACCTTC
NA,TRBV7-9,TRBJ1-2,NA,CASSAFRAGYTF,TGTGCCAGCAGCGCCTTCAGGGCTGGCTACACCTTC
NA,TRBV28,TRBJ1-3,NA,CASSPGGAPGNTIYF,TGTGCCAGCAGTCCGGGGGGGGCGCCGGGAAACACCATATATTTT
TRBD1,TRBV5-1,TRBJ2-5,NA,CASSLEDRAGETQYF,TGCGCCAGCAGCTTGGAGGACAGGGCCGGAGAGACCCAGTACTTC
TRBD2,TRBV7-3,TRBJ2-2,NA,CASSTWGGSTIGELFF,TGTGCCAGCAGCACTTGGGGAGGGTCAACAATCGGGGAGCTGTTTTTT
TRBD2,TRBV19,TRBJ2-1,NA,CASTDLLGLAGANEQFF,TGTGCCAGTACCGATCTGCTCGGACTAGCGGGGGCGAATGAGCAGTTCTTC
TRBD1,TRBV4-2,TRBJ1-1,NA,CASSPLDRVTEAFF,TGTGCCAGCAGCCCCCTTGACAGGGTTACTGAAGCTTTCTTT
TRBD1,TRBV5-1,TRBJ1-6,NA,CASSHGTGINSYNSPLHF,TGCGCCAGCAGCCACGGGACAGGGATCAATTCCTATAATTCACCCCTCCACTTT
NA,TRBV27,TRBJ1-4,NA,CASSLRGHEKLFF,TGTGCCAGCAGTTTAAGGGGTCATGAAAAACTGTTTTTT
TRBD1,TRBV7-9,TRBJ1-1,few,CASSHGQGAFF,TGTGCCAGCAGCCACGGACAGGGAGCTTTCTTT
NA,TRBV7-9,TRBJ1-2,NA,CASSSFRGRHGYTF,TGTGCCAGCAGCTCCTTCAGGGGCCGCCATGGCTACACCTTC
NA,TRBV6-1,TRBJ2-7,NA,CASSGYRDEQYF,TGTGCCAGCAGTGGGTACAGGGACGAGCAGTACTTC
TRBD1,TRBV7-8,TRBJ1-5,NA,CASSLQGAFQPQHF,TGTGCCAGCAGCTTGCAGGGGGCGTTCCAGCCCCAGCATTTT
NA,TRBV5-1,TRBJ2-6,few,CASSPGSAGANVLTF,TGCGCCAGCAGCCCCGGCAGCGCTGGGGCCAACGTCCTGACTTTC
TRBD1,TRBV6-4,TRBJ2-7,NA,CASRAGTGSTYEQYF,TGTGCCAGCAGAGCTGGGACAGGAAGTACCTACGAGCAGTACTTC
TRBD2,TRBV7-3,TRBJ2-1,NA,CASSSPYLTTSGGGGEQFF,TGTGCCAGCAGCTCTCCTTACCTTACGACTAGCGGGGGAGGGGGTGAGCAGTTCTTC
NA,TRBV6-1,TRBJ2-1,NA,CASKWDNSYNEQFF,TGTGCCAGCAAATGGGACAACTCCTACAATGAGCAGTTCTTC
TRBD1,TRBV11-3,TRBJ2-1,NA,CASSTRQGTYNEQFF,TGTGCCAGCAGCACCCGACAGGGAACCTACAATGAGCAGTTCTTC
TRBD1,TRBV11-2,TRBJ2-3,NA,CASSLSDRDTDTQYF,TGTGCCAGCAGCTTATCGGACAGGGACACAGATACGCAGTATTTT
NA,TRBV11-1,TRBJ2-7,NA,CASSLGQVVTYEQYF,TGTGCCAGCAGCTTAGGCCAGGTCGTCACCTACGAGCAGTACTTC
NA,TRBV5-6,TRBJ1-5,NA,CASSLRSNQPQHF,TGTGCCAGCAGCTTGCGTAGCAATCAGCCCCAGCATTTT
NA,TRBV6-5,TRBJ2-5,NA,CASSYSFGEETQYF,TGTGCCAGCAGTTACTCGTTCGGGGAAGAGACCCAGTACTTC